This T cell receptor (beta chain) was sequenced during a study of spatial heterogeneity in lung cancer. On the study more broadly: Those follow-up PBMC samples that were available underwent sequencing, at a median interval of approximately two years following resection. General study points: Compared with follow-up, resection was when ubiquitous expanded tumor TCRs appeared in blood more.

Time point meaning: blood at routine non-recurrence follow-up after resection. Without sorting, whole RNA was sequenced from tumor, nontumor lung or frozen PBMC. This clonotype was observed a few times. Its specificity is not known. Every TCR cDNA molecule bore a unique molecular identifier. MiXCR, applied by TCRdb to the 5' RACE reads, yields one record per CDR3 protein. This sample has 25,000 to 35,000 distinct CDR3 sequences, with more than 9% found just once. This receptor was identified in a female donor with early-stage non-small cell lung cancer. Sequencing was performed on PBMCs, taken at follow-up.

The CDR3: CASSIGHGEYEQYF. For the CDR3, the DNA is TGTGCCAGCAGTATCGGACACGGAGAATACGAGCAGTACTTC. The chain joins TRBV12-3 or TRBV12-4 to TRBJ2-7; tentative D call: TRBD1 (5 bases). V dropped 5 bases and J dropped 4 bases, with 15 bases sitting between them. The CDR3 is made up of 14 amino acids.